This T cell receptor (beta chain) was recovered during a study of cytomegalovirus exposure and HLA in healthy donors. V was trimmed by 5 bases and J by 11 bases, leaving 19 bases between them. This CDR3 comprises 14 residues. Per the germline V gene, CDR1 is SGHVS and CDR2 is FQNEAQ. Study findings and constraints: A later analysis showed TCR association rates differing by HLA locus, peaking at DRB1 and lowest at HLA-C. Cytomegalovirus status, reportedly, was diagnosed with high specificity and sensitivity by the classifier.

13 Jbeta primers and 60 Vbeta primers were used for the PCR. Generated by immunoSEQ multiplex PCR, the TCRdb table keeps only in-frame clones and is missing some. Of about 140,000 clones detected, around nine tenths appear once; the ten largest clones hold 4% to 6.5%. On this clone: Its antigen is unknown.

This clonotype was sampled from a young woman in good health and CMV-seronegative. Material: PBMCs. The chain carries TRBV7-8 and TRBJ2-1, with D perhaps TRBD2 (5 bases). In DNA, the CDR3 is TGTGCCAGCAGCGAGACTATCTGGGAATCTCAGCAGTTCTTC. Its protein product is CASSETIWESQQFF. The whole variable domain, remainder taken from reference TRBV7-8 and TRBJ2-1, is GAGVSQSPRYKVAKRGQDVALRCDPISGHVSLFWYQQALGQGPEFLTYFQNEAQLDKSGLPSDRFFAERPEGSVSTLKIQRTQQEDSAVYLCASSETIWESQQFFGPGTRLTVL.